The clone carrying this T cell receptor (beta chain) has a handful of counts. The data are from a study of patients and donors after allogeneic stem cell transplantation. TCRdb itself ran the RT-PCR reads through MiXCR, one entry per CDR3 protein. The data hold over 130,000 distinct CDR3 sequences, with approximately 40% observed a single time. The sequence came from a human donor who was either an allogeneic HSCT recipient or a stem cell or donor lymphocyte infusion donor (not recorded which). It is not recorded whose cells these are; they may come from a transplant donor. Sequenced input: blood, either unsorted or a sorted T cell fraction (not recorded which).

CDR3 in DNA: TGTGCCAGCAGTTACGGGCAGGGGCCCTACAATGAGCAGTTCTTC. Its protein product is CASSYGQGPYNEQFF. The chain recombines TRBV6-6 with TRBJ2-1; a possible D gene is TRBD1 (6 bases). CDR3 size: 15 residues. With 2 bases removed from V and 2 bases from J, the gap between germline ends came to 10 bases. The V gene's germline CDR1 is MNHNY and CDR2 SVGAGI (reference sequence).